Listed below are T cell receptor beta chains from one sample, sequenced in a study of regulatory T cells in long-lasting Graves disease. TCRdb itself ran the multiplex PCR reads through MiXCR, one entry per CDR3 protein. The sample records 500,000 to 700,000 distinct CDR3 sequences, about 32% being singletons. The sample here was peripheral blood mononuclear cells (PBMCs), taken when the disease was refractory, from a patient treated with antithyroid drugs. Receptors originate from a female donor with Graves disease. Each CDR3 is given with its conserved first and last residue. D genes are given only for firm matches. The size entry is marked missing in some rows and otherwise reads once, few, many or a size class.

abundance: few
j_gene: TRBJ2-4
len: 15
v_gene: TRBV11-2
d_gene: -
CDR3nt: TGTGCCAGCAGCTTAGCCTGGGTAGCCAAAAACATTCAGTACTTC
CDR3aa: CASSLAWVAKNIQYF

abundance: -
j_gene: TRBJ1-5
len: 15
v_gene: TRBV9
d_gene: TRBD1
CDR3nt: TGTGCCAGCAGCGCGACAGGGGGTTATAATCAGCCCCAGCATTTT
CDR3aa: CASSATGGYNQPQHF

abundance: many
j_gene: TRBJ1-1
len: 13
v_gene: TRBV28
d_gene: -
CDR3nt: TGTGCCAGCAGTCCAAGGTGGAACACTGAAGCTTTCTTT
CDR3aa: CASSPRWNTEAFF

abundance: -
j_gene: TRBJ2-1
len: 15
v_gene: TRBV12-3/TRBV12-4
d_gene: TRBD2
CDR3nt: TGTGCCAGCACCACTAGCGGGCCTACCTACAATGAGCAGTTCTTC
CDR3aa: CASTTSGPTYNEQFF

abundance: -
j_gene: TRBJ2-3
len: 13
v_gene: TRBV6-5
d_gene: -
CDR3nt: TGTGCCAGCAGTTCGCGGACCCGGGATACGCAGTATTTT
CDR3aa: CASSSRTRDTQYF

abundance: few
j_gene: TRBJ2-6
len: 15
v_gene: TRBV6-5
d_gene: -
CDR3nt: TGTGCCAGCAGTTACCTTGTACCGGGGGCCAACGTCCTGACTTTC
CDR3aa: CASSYLVPGANVLTF

abundance: -
j_gene: TRBJ2-1
len: 14
v_gene: TRBV6-2/TRBV6-3
d_gene: -
CDR3nt: TGTGCCAGCAGTTACTCTCCTGCGGGCAATGAGCAGTTCTTC
CDR3aa: CASSYSPAGNEQFF

abundance: -
j_gene: TRBJ2-6
len: 13
v_gene: TRBV6-1
d_gene: -
CDR3nt: TGTGCCATCAAGGACTCTGGGGCCAACGTCCTGACTTTC
CDR3aa: CAIKDSGANVLTF

abundance: -
j_gene: TRBJ2-7
len: 16
v_gene: TRBV7-9
d_gene: TRBD1
CDR3nt: TGTGCCAGCAGCCGAAGTTTTGGGACAGGGAGCTACGAGCAGTACTTC
CDR3aa: CASSRSFGTGSYEQYF

abundance: few
j_gene: TRBJ2-2
len: 18
v_gene: TRBV7-2
d_gene: TRBD2
CDR3nt: TGTGCCAGCAGCTTAGTGGGACTAGCGGGCCTGAACACCGGGGAGCTGTTTTTT
CDR3aa: CASSLVGLAGLNTGELFF

abundance: -
j_gene: TRBJ2-7
len: 17
v_gene: TRBV6-1
d_gene: TRBD2
CDR3nt: TGTGCCAGCACCCGCGGGCGGACTAGCGGGAGCTCCTACGAGCAGTACTTC
CDR3aa: CASTRGRTSGSSYEQYF

abundance: -
j_gene: TRBJ1-2
len: 14
v_gene: TRBV10-1
d_gene: -
CDR3nt: TGCGCCAGCAGAGAAAGGACCTCTCGGTATGGCTACACCTTC
CDR3aa: CASRERTSRYGYTF

abundance: -
j_gene: TRBJ1-2
len: 12
v_gene: TRBV3-1
d_gene: -
CDR3nt: TGTGCCAGCAGCCAATCACGGCGTGGCTACACCTTC
CDR3aa: CASSQSRRGYTF

abundance: -
j_gene: TRBJ2-7
len: 14
v_gene: TRBV6-2/TRBV6-3
d_gene: -
CDR3nt: TGTGCCAGCAGTTACGGGGACGCAGCCCACGAGCAGTACTTC
CDR3aa: CASSYGDAAHEQYF

abundance: few
j_gene: TRBJ1-5
len: 15
v_gene: TRBV6-1
d_gene: -
CDR3nt: TGTGCCAGCAGTGGTACGGGGGTAGGAACTCAGCCCCAGCATTTT
CDR3aa: CASSGTGVGTQPQHF

abundance: -
j_gene: TRBJ1-2
len: 15
v_gene: TRBV5-6
d_gene: -
CDR3nt: TGTGCCAGCAGCTTGGTAACAGCAGGGGACTATGGCTACACCTTC
CDR3aa: CASSLVTAGDYGYTF

abundance: few
j_gene: TRBJ1-1
len: 14
v_gene: TRBV12-3/TRBV12-4
d_gene: TRBD1
CDR3nt: TGTGCCAGCATCCGGACAGGGGGAAGAACTGAAGCTTTCTTT
CDR3aa: CASIRTGGRTEAFF

abundance: few
j_gene: TRBJ2-2
len: 13
v_gene: TRBV7-3
d_gene: -
CDR3nt: TGTGCCAGCAGCTTAATTCACACCGGGGAGCTGTTTTTT
CDR3aa: CASSLIHTGELFF

abundance: few
j_gene: TRBJ1-1
len: 12
v_gene: TRBV29-1
d_gene: -
CDR3nt: TGCAGCGTTGAAGATAGGGGATGGGGCGCTTTCTTT
CDR3aa: CSVEDRGWGAFF

abundance: -
j_gene: TRBJ1-3
len: 14
v_gene: TRBV20-1
d_gene: -
CDR3nt: TGCAGTGCATACCTGGACATCTCTGGAAACACCATATATTTT
CDR3aa: CSAYLDISGNTIYF

abundance: -
j_gene: TRBJ1-2
len: 14
v_gene: TRBV9
d_gene: -
CDR3nt: TGTGCCAGTAAAGCAGGGGCCAACAGCTATGGCTACACCTTC
CDR3aa: CASKAGANSYGYTF

abundance: few
j_gene: TRBJ2-5
len: 14
v_gene: TRBV7-6
d_gene: -
CDR3nt: TGTGCCAGCAGCACCGGACTGTACCAAGAGACCCAGTACTTC
CDR3aa: CASSTGLYQETQYF

abundance: few
j_gene: TRBJ1-5
len: 17
v_gene: TRBV15
d_gene: TRBD1
CDR3nt: TGTGCCACCAGCAGAGAGGCTACCGGGACAGGGGTTCAGCCCCAGCATTTT
CDR3aa: CATSREATGTGVQPQHF

abundance: -
j_gene: TRBJ2-7
len: 14
v_gene: TRBV20-1
d_gene: -
CDR3nt: TGCAGTGCTAGAGAGCGGGAAGGGATCTACGAGCAGTACTTC
CDR3aa: CSAREREGIYEQYF

abundance: -
j_gene: TRBJ2-7
len: 14
v_gene: TRBV27
d_gene: -
CDR3nt: TGTGCCAGCAGTGCCCCCCTACGGTCCTACGAGCAGTACTTC
CDR3aa: CASSAPLRSYEQYF

abundance: -
j_gene: TRBJ2-6
len: 20
v_gene: TRBV7-9
d_gene: -
CDR3nt: TGTGCCAGCAGCCGAACCCCGACCGGAACTCCCCACTCTGGGGCCAACGTCCTGACTTTC
CDR3aa: CASSRTPTGTPHSGANVLTF

abundance: many
j_gene: TRBJ2-5
len: 15
v_gene: TRBV2
d_gene: -
CDR3nt: TGTGCCAGCAGTGGGGGACAACCTGGCCAAGAGACCCAGTACTTC
CDR3aa: CASSGGQPGQETQYF

abundance: -
j_gene: TRBJ2-7
len: 12
v_gene: TRBV29-1
d_gene: TRBD1
CDR3nt: TGCAGCGTTGAAGGACAGGGCTACGAGCAGTACTTC
CDR3aa: CSVEGQGYEQYF

abundance: -
j_gene: TRBJ2-2
len: 16
v_gene: TRBV7-3
d_gene: -
CDR3nt: TGTGCCAGCAGCAATCACGGCGGACTGTACACCGGGGAGCTGTTTTTT
CDR3aa: CASSNHGGLYTGELFF

abundance: many
j_gene: TRBJ2-5
len: 14
v_gene: TRBV20-1
d_gene: TRBD2
CDR3nt: TGCAGTGCTGTACTAGCGGGAGGAAAAGAGACCCAGTACTTC
CDR3aa: CSAVLAGGKETQYF

abundance: -
j_gene: TRBJ1-2
len: 13
v_gene: TRBV27
d_gene: -
CDR3nt: TGTGCCAGCAGCTCTGGGAAGAACTATGGCTACACCTTC
CDR3aa: CASSSGKNYGYTF

abundance: few
j_gene: TRBJ2-7
len: 16
v_gene: TRBV28
d_gene: -
CDR3nt: TGTGCCAGCAGTTTAGGTGAGACGGGAGAACCCCACGAGCAGTACTTC
CDR3aa: CASSLGETGEPHEQYF

abundance: -
j_gene: TRBJ2-2
len: 18
v_gene: TRBV5-4
d_gene: TRBD2
CDR3nt: TGTGCCAGCAGCATTACTAGCGGGAGGTCGGCGAACACCGGGGAGCTGTTTTTT
CDR3aa: CASSITSGRSANTGELFF

abundance: -
j_gene: TRBJ2-1
len: 18
v_gene: TRBV11-1
d_gene: TRBD2
CDR3nt: TGTGCCAGCAGCTTACGTAGGGTGGGAGGGAGCTCCTACAATGAGCAGTTCTTC
CDR3aa: CASSLRRVGGSSYNEQFF

abundance: many
j_gene: TRBJ1-5
len: 13
v_gene: TRBV12-3/TRBV12-4
d_gene: -
CDR3nt: TGTGCCAGCAGTTTAGAACAGAATCAGCCCCAGCATTTT
CDR3aa: CASSLEQNQPQHF

abundance: -
j_gene: TRBJ2-7
len: 15
v_gene: TRBV9
d_gene: -
CDR3nt: TGTGCCAGCAGCGTAGACGGAATACTACAGAACGAGCAGTACTTC
CDR3aa: CASSVDGILQNEQYF

abundance: few
j_gene: TRBJ1-4
len: 13
v_gene: TRBV9
d_gene: TRBD1
CDR3nt: TGTGCCAGCGGGGCAGGGGGACGTGAAAAACTGTTTTTT
CDR3aa: CASGAGGREKLFF

abundance: -
j_gene: TRBJ1-2
len: 15
v_gene: TRBV6-1
d_gene: -
CDR3nt: TGTGCCAGCAGTGGAGGACAGAGAGCTAACTATGGCTACACCTTC
CDR3aa: CASSGGQRANYGYTF